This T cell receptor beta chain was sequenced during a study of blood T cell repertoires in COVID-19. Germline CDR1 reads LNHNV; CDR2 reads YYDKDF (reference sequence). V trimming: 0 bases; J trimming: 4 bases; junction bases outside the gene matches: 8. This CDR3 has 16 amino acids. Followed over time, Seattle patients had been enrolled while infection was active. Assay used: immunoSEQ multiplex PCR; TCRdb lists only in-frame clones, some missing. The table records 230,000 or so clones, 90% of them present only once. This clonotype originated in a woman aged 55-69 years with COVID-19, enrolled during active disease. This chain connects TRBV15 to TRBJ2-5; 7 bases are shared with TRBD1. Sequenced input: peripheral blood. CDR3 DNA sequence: TGTGCCACCAGCAGAGATGAGGGGGCAGGTGGAGAGACCCAGTACTTC. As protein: CATSRDEGAGGETQYF.